This TCR beta chain was documented in a study of blood T cell repertoires in COVID-19. Study details: Sites across the United States, Italy and Spain contributed samples from acute and convalescent COVID-19. The analysed material was cDNA or gDNA that came from T cells, B-cell-depleted T cells, or PBMCs.

The CDR3 runs 16 residues. CDR1 is SGHDN and CDR2 is FVKESK in the germline V gene. Trimming stripped 5 bases from V and 2 bases from J, with 19 bases between. Original processing notes: Nucleated cell number was recorded as an estimate derived from reference gene primer amplification. Sequenced by immunoSEQ multiplex PCR; TCRdb stores in-frame clones only, minus some. V, J and clone size reflect that table, while D and trimming were determined from the DNA. In the table there are over 90,000 clones, around 85% of which are singletons. The sequenced sample was peripheral blood. The TCR was taken from a man aged 55 to 70 with acute or convalescent COVID-19. The J gene is TRBJ2-7, the V gene TRBV14, with D possibly matching TRBD1 (6 bases). The CDR3 sequence: CASSRTRGIKTYEQYF. The CDR3 coding sequence is TGTGCCAGCAGCAGAACCAGGGGAATTAAAACCTACGAGCAGTACTTC. The full variable domain, its missing parts supplied by reference TRBV14 and TRBJ2-7, is EAGVTQFPSHSVIEKGQTVTLRCDPISGHDNLYWYRRVMGKEIKFLLHFVKESKQDESGMPNNRFLAERTGGTYSTLKVQPAELEDSGVYFCASSRTRGIKTYEQYFGPGTRLTVT.